This T cell receptor beta chain was recorded in a study of cytomegalovirus exposure and HLA in healthy donors. The PCR ran on 60 Vbeta and 13 Jbeta primers. Data came from immunoSEQ multiplex PCR; TCRdb stores just in-frame clones and leaves some out. The sample table includes around 150,000 clones. Looked up from germline, CDR1 is MNHEY and CDR2 is SVGAGI. The germline V and J ends were trimmed by 5 bases and 10 bases, with 12 bases remaining between them. The CDR3 covers 12 residues. The chain uses TRBV6-5 and TRBJ2-1; D possibly corresponds to TRBD1 (5 bases). The TCR originated in a man between 40 and 49 years old in good health and CMV-seronegative. Sequenced sample: PBMCs. DNA of the CDR3: TGTGCCAGCAGTCAAGGACATAGAGAGCAGTTCTTC. This translates into CASSQGHREQFF.